The source of this T cell receptor beta chain is a study of robustness of blood B and T cell sequencing (dated by TCRdb to between 2018 and 2020). At the level of the whole study: The study aimed to determine how much peripheral blood is needed to reliably characterize an individual's TCRbeta and IgG repertoires. In each of the approximately 10 independently drawn blood samples, TCRbeta and IgG repertoires were quantified. As technical replicates, two replicate TCRbeta cDNA libraries were made from one shared RNA pool taken from a single 10 ml draw. The paper as a whole reports these results and caveats: Combining 3 or 4 tubes (roughly 29-40 ml blood) brought coverage of the top 10,000 TCRbeta clonotypes close to saturation. Every single 10 ml sample contained the 1,000 most abundant TCRbeta clonotypes from the pooled draws. When technical replicate libraries were compared, 90% to 95% of the top 10,000 TCRbeta clonotypes in one library also turned up in the other. A full plateau was not reached by TCRbeta rarefaction curves, suggesting under-sequencing or many low-abundance clonotypes. EDTA tubes required immediate fractionation, limiting use in multi-site collections. No improvement in the overlap of rare TCRbeta clonotypes was observed when tubes were pooled, implying that much larger blood volumes would be needed for rare TCRbeta clonotypes to be captured. Evidence of cross-contamination, likely resulting from batch processing, was observed in one pair of TCRbeta libraries, and the UMI-sequence pairs shared between the two libraries were removed.

Library generation was performed with PCR. For sequencing, an Illumina MiSeq was employed. cDNA was made using SMARTScribe reverse transcriptase and a 5' template-switch oligo that added a universal priming site. Each cDNA molecule was tagged by a 12-nucleotide random unique molecular identifier (UMI) carried on the template-switch oligo. During reverse transcription, TCRbeta transcripts were targeted by chain-specific reverse primers. Leftover template-switch adapters were removed by uracil DNA glycosylase treatment, and cDNA was purified using a Qiagen MinElute kit. The first PCR used KAPA HiFi HotStart ReadyMix for around 21 cycles, split across four 50 ul reactions with step-out primers. Products of the first-round PCR were gel-purified before additional amplification. Illumina Nextera adapters were attached in a second PCR of roughly 8 cycles, and the libraries were then purified and pooled. The UMI barcode for each TCRbeta molecule was captured by a 50-nucleotide 5' read. The paper's processing steps were these. The MIGEC toolkit was used to group reads by UMI into consensus reads. PEAR was used to merge forward and reverse consensus reads into final reads. Identical UMI-sequence pairs found in more than one library were treated as cross-sample contamination and removed by a custom decontamination script. MIGMAP, a wrapper around IgBLAST, was used for V(D)J assignment and CDR3 extraction. TCR clonotypes were defined by identical V gene, J gene and CDR3 amino acid sequence, and CDR1 and CDR2 were left unsequenced. TCRdb trimmed public reads at Q25 via fastp, called clones via MiXCR and kept in-frame beta chains. Duplicate CDR3 protein sequences are folded into a single record with the most common DNA and genes. The V and J calls shown here were made by TCRdb, not taken from the authors' results. Across this sample there are over a thousand distinct CDR3 sequences, with roughly two thirds seen only once. The top ten hold around two fifths of the sample.

Comment on this clonotype: The specificity of this receptor is unknown. No base qualities exist here, and no much larger clone lies one base off it.

Trimming at the junction amounts to 1 base on V and 1 base on J, and the germline ends lie 11 bases apart. The CDR3 goes from the cysteine to the phenylalanine over 15 residues. Only the CDR3 region is kept as DNA, spanning 45 bases read in frame from base 1. The germline V gene encodes CDR1 SGHRS and CDR2 YFSETQ. TCRbeta repertoires were measured from mRNA instead of genomic DNA, an approach that captures expressed receptors. Leukocytes from the buffy coat were collected into Trizol, and RNA was extracted using the Direct-zol RNA MiniPrep Plus kit with no cell sorting. To separate plasma, buffy coat and red blood cells, the EDTA blood tubes were centrifuged right away at 4 degrees C.

The clonotype comes from a human donor in good health. The sample consisted of peripheral blood. In this chain, TRBV5-1 is recombined with TRBJ1-1; no D gene call is confident. The CDR3 here reads CASSLRPSSNTEAFF. The DNA is as follows: TGCGCCAGCAGCTTGCGCCCCTCTTCGAACACTGAAGCTTTCTTT.